Shown below are 27 T cell receptor beta chains from a single sample sequenced in a study of blood T cell repertoires in COVID-19. Clones were sequenced by immunoSEQ multiplex PCR, and TCRdb holds only the in-frame ones, with some missing. The sample lists more than 200,000 clones; around four fifths were seen once. The sample comprised peripheral blood. All receptors come from a woman aged 80 or older with COVID-19, enrolled during active disease.

Only one count was recorded for this clone. The V call is TRBV6-2 or TRBV6-3, the J call TRBJ2-3; no clear D. Germline assignment: CDR1 MNHEY and CDR2 SVGEGT. The length of the CDR3 is 15 residues. Trimming pared 5 bases from V and 0 bases from J, leaving 12 bases between. The DNA of the CDR3 is TGTGCCAGCAGTAGAGGCGGCCCGAGCACAGATACGCAGTATTTT. It specifies CASSRGGPSTDTQYF.

V usage is TRBV7-2 and J usage is TRBJ1-5; D is unresolved. V lost 3 bases and J 4 bases, leaving 4 bases between the germline ends. CDR1 and CDR2 from the germline V gene are SGHTA and FQGNSA. The CDR3 runs to 12 residues. CDR3 in DNA: TGTGCCAGCAGCTTCCGGAATCAGCCCCAGCATTTT. This sequence encodes CASSFRNQPQHF. Drawing the rest from reference TRBV7-2 and TRBJ1-5, the complete variable domain is GAGVSQSPSNKVTEKGKDVELRCDPISGHTALYWYRQSLGQGLEFLIYFQGNSAPDKSGLPSDRFSAERTGGSVSTLTIQRTQQEDSAVYLCASSFRNQPQHFGDGTRLSIL.

The chain is built from TRBV6-5 and TRBJ2-7; D may be TRBD2 (7 bases). Per germline, CDR1 MNHEY and CDR2 SVGAGI. With 7 bases removed from V and 0 bases from J, the gap between germline ends came to 16 bases. The CDR3 is made up of 15 amino acids. The CDR3 spells CASIGGGLGSYEQYF. For the CDR3, the DNA is TGTGCCAGCATTGGGGGGGGCCTTGGCTCCTACGAGCAGTACTTC.

This clone was observed a few times. V usage is TRBV5-1 and J usage is TRBJ1-1, with unresolved D. The CDR3 spans 12 residues. CDR1 and CDR2 from the germline V gene are SGHRS and YFSETQ. V lost 4 bases, J lost 3 bases, and 7 bases lay in between. CDR3 bases: TGCGCCAGCAGCCACGGGGACACTGAAGCTTTCTTT. Its protein product is CASSHGDTEAFF.

Only a few counts were recorded for this clone. This rearrangement joins TRBV5-4 to TRBJ1-6, with D unclear. Deletions cut 3 bases from V and 13 bases from J, with 14 bases between. CDR3 size: 13 residues. Germline V gene sequence: CDR1 SGHNT, CDR2 YYREEE (reference sequence). CDR3 sequence reads: CASSSSGGPPLHF. Here the CDR3 DNA reads TGTGCCAGCAGCTCCTCGGGAGGTCCCCCCCTCCACTTT.

This clone appeared a few times. The rearrangement links TRBV24-1 to TRBJ1-5, with 9 positions matching TRBD1. Germline CDR1 reads KGHDR; CDR2 reads SFDVKD. The V segment lost 7 bases and the J segment 1 base; nucleotides outside the gene matches: 10. CDR3 size: 17 residues. The CDR3 region is CATSSQTGTGSNQPQHF. The CDR3 bases are TGTGCCACCAGCAGCCAAACCGGGACAGGGAGCAATCAGCCCCAGCATTTT.

For the CDR3, the DNA is TGTGCCAGCAGCTTAGGAGGAGGGATCAATCAGCCCCAGCATTTT. It is translated as CASSLGGGINQPQHF. V is TRBV7-6 and J is TRBJ1-5; D call uncertain. Germline loops: CDR1 SGHVS, CDR2 FNYEAQ. The CDR3 has 15 residues. With 1 base removed from V and 3 bases from J, the gap between germline ends came to 10 bases.

The chain employs TRBV5-4 and TRBJ2-2; TRBD2 aligns across 8 bases. J gave up 1 base and V 4 bases, and 0 bases lay outside the gene matches. This CDR3 comprises 14 residues. Per germline, CDR1 SGHNT and CDR2 YYREEE (reference sequence). The chain's CDR3 is CASSRGGNTGELFF. CDR3 DNA sequence: TGTGCCAGCAGCCGGGGGGGGAACACCGGGGAGCTGTTTTTT.

The J gene is TRBJ1-1, the V gene TRBV3-1 (or the pseudogene TRBV3-2); unclear D gene. Looked up from germline, CDR1 is LGHDT and CDR2 is YNNKEL (reference sequence). CDR3 length: 12 amino acids. V lost 1 base, J lost 11 bases, and 11 bases lay in between. CDR3 residues: CASSQVEGGAFF. Here the CDR3 DNA reads TGTGCCAGCAGCCAAGTGGAGGGCGGCGCTTTCTTT.

The chain links TRBV7-9 to TRBJ1-1; D uncertain. The length of the CDR3 is 13 residues. CDR1 and CDR2 (germline): SEHNR, FQNEAQ (reference sequence). The V end was cut by 5 bases, the J end by 5 bases, with 12 bases between. The CDR3 bases are TGTGCCAGCAGCCCCGCGGGAGGAACTGAAGCTTTCTTT. As protein: CASSPAGGTEAFF.

The chain links TRBV27 to TRBJ2-2; 8 nucleotides match TRBD2. The CDR3 sequence is 16 residues long. Germline V CDR1 and CDR2: MNHEY, SMNVEV (reference sequence). Trimming took 9 bases from V and 1 from J; bases not matched to a gene: 10. The DNA of the CDR3 is TGTGCCAGTAATGACGGGGGGGTCGGGAACACCGGGGAGCTGTTTTTT. Encoded protein: CASNDGGVGNTGELFF.

The J gene is TRBJ2-1, the V gene TRBV10-1, with 12 bases lining up with TRBD2. Germline CDR1 reads WNHNN; CDR2 reads SYGVQD (reference sequence). Trimming took 6 bases from V and 2 from J; bases not matched to a gene: 8. This CDR3 region has 17 residues. CDR3 amino acids: CASSGASGGAPYNEQFF. In DNA form, the CDR3 reads TGCGCCAGCAGCGGTGCTAGCGGGGGGGCCCCCTACAATGAGCAGTTCTTC.

CDR3 DNA: TGTGCCATCAGTGAGAGAGGGTTTGGGGGCGGAAACACCATATATTTT. It is translated as CAISERGFGGGNTIYF. The chain carries TRBV10-3 and TRBJ1-3; tentatively, D is TRBD1 (6 bases). This CDR3 spans 16 amino acids. The germline gives CDR1 ENHRY, CDR2 SYGVKD. V lost 2 bases to trimming and J lost 4 bases, with 15 bases between them.

The J gene is TRBJ2-7, the V gene TRBV18; 8 positions match TRBD1. CDR3 size: 14 residues. V dropped 6 bases and J dropped 6; count of bases not matched to a gene: 10. Germline V CDR1 and CDR2: KGHSH, LQKENI. The CDR3 loop reads CASSIGTGLSEQYF. The CDR3 DNA reads TGTGCCAGCTCCATCGGGACAGGCCTCTCCGAGCAGTACTTC.

The J gene is TRBJ1-1, the V gene TRBV6-5, with D maybe TRBD1 (6 bases). V gave up 8 bases and J gave up 0 bases, with 7 bases separating them. The CDR3 covers 12 residues. Germline loops: CDR1 MNHEY, CDR2 SVGAGI. CDR3 in DNA: TGTGCCAGCGGGGACATGAACACTGAAGCTTTCTTT. It specifies CASGDMNTEAFF.

The V gene is TRBV5-1, the J gene TRBJ1-2; 9 bases are a match to TRBD1. The V and J ends lost 4 bases and 1 base, in that order; junction bases with no gene match: 14. The CDR3 loop spans 18 amino acids. Per the germline V gene, CDR1 is SGHRS and CDR2 is YFSETQ. The CDR3 spells CASSPRPGQGGDNYGYTF. Here the CDR3 DNA reads TGCGCCAGCAGCCCCCGACCGGGACAGGGAGGAGATAACTATGGCTACACCTTC.

This clone was seen a handful of times. This rearrangement joins TRBV19 to TRBJ1-5, with TRBD1 matching 7 bases. V lost 6 bases to trimming and J lost 4 bases; unmatched junction nucleotides: 9. The V gene's germline CDR1 is LNHDA and CDR2 SQIVND (reference sequence). This CDR3 spans 15 amino acids. DNA for the CDR3: TGTGCCAGTAGCTCTATGGGACAGAATAATCAGCCCCAGCATTTT. It is translated as CASSSMGQNNQPQHF. The variable domain in full, with the rest retrieved from reference TRBV19 and TRBJ1-5, is DGGITQSPKYLFRKEGQNVTLSCEQNLNHDAMYWYRQDPGQGLRLIYYSQIVNDFQKGDIAEGYSVSREKKESFPLTVTSAQKNPTAFYLCASSSMGQNNQPQHFGDGTRLSIL.

The count of this clone is one. The chain employs TRBV6-5 and TRBJ1-4; no firm D call. Per germline, CDR1 MNHEY and CDR2 SVGAGI. The CDR3 is made up of 13 amino acids. The ends were cut back, 6 bases at V and 8 bases at J, with 13 bases in the middle. The CDR3, as DNA: TGTGCCAGCAGGCGTGGGAGTGGCGAAAAACTGTTTTTT. Amino acids: CASRRGSGEKLFF.

The genes are TRBV28 and TRBJ2-2; D gene uncertain. The CDR3 runs 12 residues. Germline CDR1 and CDR2: MDHEN and SYDVKM. The V end lost 5 bases, the J end lost 1 base, and 2 bases lay between the germline ends. This CDR3 is CASSQNTGELFF. The CDR3 DNA follows: TGTGCCAGCAGTCAGAACACCGGGGAGCTGTTTTTT.

V and J are TRBV28 and TRBJ1-6; tentative D call: TRBD1 (6 bases). Between the trimmed V and J ends, which lost 1 base and 7 bases, there was a span of 14 bases. Germline lookup yields CDR1 MDHEN and CDR2 SYDVKM. This CDR3 comprises 16 residues. As DNA, the CDR3 is TGTGCCAGCAGTTTATATTCCGGGACATTAAATTCACCCCTCCACTTT. It encodes CASSLYSGTLNSPLHF.

The table lists this clone with a count of one. This chain joins TRBV7-2 and TRBJ2-5; 11 positions agree with TRBD2. The germline gives CDR1 SGHTA, CDR2 FQGNSA. Germline trimming cut 4 bases from V and 0 bases from J; bases unmatched to any gene: 4. The CDR3 has 16 residues. For the CDR3, the DNA is TGTGCCAGCAGCTCCCTAGCGGGGGGAAACCAAGAGACCCAGTACTTC. Amino acids: CASSSLAGGNQETQYF.

V and J are TRBV19 and TRBJ2-2; maybe TRBD1 (5 bases). V was trimmed by 6 bases and J by 6 bases, leaving 8 bases between them. CDR1 is LNHDA, CDR2 SQIVND, per germline (reference sequence). The CDR3 runs 12 residues. The CDR3: CASSRVPGELFF. The CDR3 DNA sequence: TGTGCCAGTAGCAGGGTTCCCGGGGAGCTGTTTTTT.

The rearrangement links TRBV6-5 to TRBJ1-4; tentative D call: TRBD1 (5 bases). Deletions cut 6 bases from V and 0 bases from J, with 11 bases between. The germline CDR1 and CDR2 sequences are MNHEY and SVGAGI. CDR3 length equals 15 residues. CDR3 DNA: TGTGCCAGCAGACCTGACAGCACAACTAATGAAAAACTGTTTTTT. Protein product: CASRPDSTTNEKLFF.

This clone was picked up one time. This chain joins TRBV24-1 and TRBJ2-5; 9 bases fit TRBD1. Germline V gene sequence: CDR1 KGHDR, CDR2 SFDVKD. This CDR3 is built from 16 residues. The V gene end was trimmed by 0 bases and the J gene end by 5 bases; junction bases not matched to a gene: 6. In DNA, the CDR3 is TGTGCCACCAGTGATTTGGACGGGACAGGGATCGAGACCCAGTACTTC. This encodes CATSDLDGTGIETQYF.

This clone was picked up many times. The chain links TRBV4-2 to TRBJ2-1; 8 positions agree with TRBD2. V was pared by 1 base and J by 8 bases, with 4 bases of the junction left unmatched. Per the germline V gene, CDR1 is LGHNA and CDR2 is YNFKEQ. The CDR3 length is 14 residues. The CDR3 here is CASSQAGGRDEQFF. The CDR3 coding sequence is TGTGCCAGCAGCCAAGCGGGGGGGCGGGATGAGCAGTTCTTC.

J is TRBJ1-2 and V is TRBV29-1; the D is unclear. Deletions cut 5 bases from V and 8 bases from J, with 21 bases between. CDR1 and CDR2 (germline): SQVTM, ANQGSEA. This CDR3 spans 14 amino acids. Written as DNA, the CDR3 is TGCAGCGTTACAGCCCCCCTATCTGGTACGGGCTACACCTTC. Translated: CSVTAPLSGTGYTF.

The gene calls are TRBV30 and TRBJ2-7; D is unclear. CDR1 is GTSNPN, CDR2 SVGIG, per germline (reference sequence). CDR3 size: 12 residues. V gave up 2 bases and J gave up 2 bases, with 7 bases separating them. For the CDR3, the DNA is TGTGCCTGGAGTCTCCGAGCCTACGAGCAGTACTTC. It yields the protein CAWSLRAYEQYF.